This T cell receptor (beta chain) originates from a study of T cells after yellow fever vaccination. Overall study: Fractions low in cell number were prepared with SMART-Seq v4 Ultra Low Input.

By 5'RACE template switching, TCR cDNA was produced, with a universal primer site and UMIs added in the process. TCRdb reprocessed the 5' RACE reads with MiXCR, giving one entry per CDR3 protein. The sample holds around 610,000 distinct CDR3 sequences, about 14% seen once. Notes on this clonotype: No antigen is known for it.

V lost 11 bases and J lost 3, with 15 bases in between. The CDR3 has 13 amino acids. Germline CDR1 reads LNHNV; CDR2 reads YYDKDF (reference sequence). Study conclusions and caveats: Reappearing after the booster were most of the clones from primary vaccination (around 96% CD4, approximately 86% CD8).

The chain is built from TRBV15 and TRBJ2-3, with a weak D call TRBD1 (6 bases). The sequence was obtained from a man aged 30-40 years who received the YFV17D yellow fever vaccine. Sequenced here: PBMCs, sampled on the day of the yellow fever booster vaccination. CDR3 coding DNA: TGTGCCGTTAGGGGGAGTGGGACAGATACGCAGTATTTT. Translated: CAVRGSGTDTQYF. The variable domain in full, with the rest retrieved from reference TRBV15 and TRBJ2-3, is DAMVIQNPRYQVTQFGKPVTLSCSQTLNHNVMYWYQQKSSQAPKLLFHYYDKDFNNEADTPDNFQSRRPNTSFCFLDIRSPGLGDTAMYLCAVRGSGTDTQYFGPGTRLTVL.